Described below is a single T cell receptor beta chain sequence and its context. Some clones are missing from TCRdb's copy, which holds only in-frame ones; the method was immunoSEQ multiplex PCR. The table records tens of thousands of clones, 80% of them present only once. The record originates from a study of T cell repertoires in ileal Crohn's disease. Trimming took 1 base from V and 5 from J, leaving 11 bases between them. From germline, CDR1 is LNHNV and CDR2 YYDKDF (reference sequence). This CDR3 has 14 amino acids. Sequencing used ileal tissue. V usage is TRBV15 and J usage is TRBJ1-1; unclear D gene. The receptor was derived from an adult with Crohn's disease. The DNA for the CDR3 is TGTGCCACCAGCAGAGGGGGAGGCCGGACTGAAGCTTTCTTT. Translating gives CATSRGGGRTEAFF.